The sequence of this TCR beta chain was determined in a study of T-cell memory formation after mild COVID-19. In the study overall: There were largely donor-specific TCR clusters.

Study-level findings and limits: CD4+ bias marked clones expanding day 15 to 37, unlike balanced contracting clones. Memory cells collected pre-infection included some clones that later responded, suggesting cross-reactive memory joined.

Details on this clonotype: Its antigen is not identified.

CDR1 MNHEY and CDR2 SVGAGI come from the germline V gene. The CDR3 totals 13 residues. Trimming took 7 bases from V and 2 from J; bases not matched to a gene: 5. TCRdb ran MiXCR on the 5' RACE reads and lists one entry per CDR3 protein. The sample contains almost 250,000 distinct CDR3 sequences, roughly 15% of which appear only once. The sequencing input was PBMCs or a T cell subset sorted from them (not recorded which). This rearrangement joins TRBV6-5 to TRBJ2-7, with 7 positions matching TRBD1. The sequence was obtained from an adult woman who had mild COVID-19 (a few samples of this study predate the infection). Cell type and time point are not known. This CDR3 reads CASKDRLTYEQYF. CDR3 coding DNA: TGTGCCAGCAAGGACAGGTTGACCTACGAGCAGTACTTC.